This TCR beta chain was sequenced during a study of T cell responses to AZD1222 COVID-19 vaccine. Only in-frame clones appear in the TCRdb table, and some are missing; sequencing was by immunoSEQ multiplex PCR. The sample records more than 50,000 clones, 85% to 90% being singletons. Germline loops: CDR1 LNHDA, CDR2 SQIVND (reference sequence). V was clipped by 7 bases and J by 2 bases; unmatched bases: 7. CDR3 size: 14 residues. Source: peripheral blood, taken on day 0 of AZD1222 vaccination. The clonotype was recovered from an adult in good health. This chain connects TRBV19 to TRBJ1-1, with 7 nucleotides matching TRBD1. The CDR3 bases are TGTGCCAGTAAAGACAGGGAGCGAAACACTGAAGCTTTCTTT. It translates to CASKDRERNTEAFF.